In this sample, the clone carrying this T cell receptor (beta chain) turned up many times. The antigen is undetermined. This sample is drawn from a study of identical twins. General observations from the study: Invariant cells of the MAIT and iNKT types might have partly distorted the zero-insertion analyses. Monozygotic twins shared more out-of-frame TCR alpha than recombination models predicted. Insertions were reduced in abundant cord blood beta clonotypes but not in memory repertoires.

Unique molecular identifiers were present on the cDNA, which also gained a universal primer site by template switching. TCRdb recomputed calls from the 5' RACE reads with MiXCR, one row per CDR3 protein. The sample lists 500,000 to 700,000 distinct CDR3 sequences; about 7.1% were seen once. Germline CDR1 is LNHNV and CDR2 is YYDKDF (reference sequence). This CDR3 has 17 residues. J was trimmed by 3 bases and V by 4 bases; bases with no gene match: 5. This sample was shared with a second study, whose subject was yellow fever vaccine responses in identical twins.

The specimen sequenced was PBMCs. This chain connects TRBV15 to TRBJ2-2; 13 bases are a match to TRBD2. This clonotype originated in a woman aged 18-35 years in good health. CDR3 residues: CATSKSGLAGDTGELFF. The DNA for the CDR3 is TGTGCCACCAGCAAATCCGGACTAGCGGGGGACACCGGGGAGCTGTTTTTT.